Each of the 27 T cell receptor beta chains below was sequenced from the same sample in a study of Graves' ophthalmopathy and Graves' hyperthyroidism. CDR3 regions of TCR beta were amplified from RNA transcripts. First-round RT-PCR relied on HTBI primers, and a second-round multiplex PCR came next. TCRdb reanalysed the multiplex PCR reads using MiXCR and keeps one entry per CDR3 protein. Here the sample spans 400,000 to 450,000 distinct CDR3 sequences, more than 20% being singletons. Sequencing input: peripheral blood. The origin of the receptors is a woman younger than 35 with stable Graves' hyperthyroidism.

This clonotype was detected ten times or more. This chain uses TRBV6-5 with TRBJ2-5, with 8 bases that match TRBD2. CDR3 length equals 15 residues. V lost 6 bases to trimming and J lost 7 bases; unmatched junction nucleotides: 13. Germline CDR1 reads MNHEY; CDR2 reads SVGAGI. The CDR3 protein is CASRAPGGRKGTQYF. In nucleotides, the CDR3 is TGTGCCAGCAGGGCCCCTGGCGGGAGGAAGGGGACCCAGTACTTC.

This clonotype occurred many times. The gene calls are TRBV19 and TRBJ1-5; 7 nucleotides agree with TRBD1. Germline assignment: CDR1 LNHDA and CDR2 SQIVND (reference sequence). V lost 6 bases to trimming and J lost 2 bases; unmatched junction nucleotides: 4. There are 14 residues in the CDR3. The CDR3 spells CASRGTAGNQPQHF. The DNA of the CDR3 is TGTGCCAGTAGAGGGACAGCTGGCAATCAGCCCCAGCATTTT.

This clonotype was recorded at least ten times. V gene TRBV29-1 combines with J gene TRBJ2-2; 12 bases fit TRBD2. CDR1 SQVTM and CDR2 ANQGSEA come from the germline V gene. The CDR3 covers 14 residues. J was trimmed by 6 bases and V by 4 bases; bases with no gene match: 3. CDR3 sequence reads: CSVGLAGAAGELFF. The CDR3 coding sequence is TGCAGCGTTGGACTAGCGGGAGCGGCCGGGGAGCTGTTTTTT.

The sample holds many counts of this clonotype. V usage is TRBV10-3 and J usage is TRBJ2-7; TRBD2 agrees at 9 bases. V lost 7 bases and J lost 5; bases outside the gene matches: 12. CDR1 and CDR2 from the germline V gene are ENHRY and SYGVKD. This CDR3 has 15 residues. The CDR3 sequence is CAINVGTSTTDEQYF. Written as DNA, the CDR3 is TGTGCCATCAACGTCGGGACTAGCACTACAGACGAGCAGTACTTC.

The genes are TRBV29-1 and TRBJ1-1; D not resolved. The CDR3 contains 12 residues. V shed 1 base and J shed 4 bases, with 7 bases lying between them. Germline V CDR1 and CDR2: SQVTM, ANQGSEA. This CDR3 is CSVEVSPTEAFF. The CDR3 region has the DNA TGCAGCGTTGAAGTGTCCCCCACTGAAGCTTTCTTT. The variable domain in full, completed from reference TRBV29-1 and TRBJ1-1, reads SAVISQKPSRDICQRGTSLTIQCQVDSQVTMMFWYRQQPGQSLTLIATANQGSEATYESGFVIDKFPISRPNLTFSTLTVSNMSPEDSSIYLCSVEVSPTEAFFGQGTRLTVV.

The V call is TRBV11-1, the J call TRBJ2-2; D perhaps matches TRBD1 (6 bases). V was trimmed by 1 base and J by 0 bases, leaving 12 bases between them. Germline values: CDR1 SGHAT, CDR2 FQDESV (reference sequence). The CDR3 has 17 residues. CDR3 amino acids: CASSLGTGYPNTGELFF. CDR3 DNA sequence: TGTGCCAGCAGCTTAGGAACAGGGTACCCGAACACCGGGGAGCTGTTTTTT.

Many counts were recorded for this clonotype. The rearrangement joins TRBV3-1 to TRBJ1-5, with unresolved D. Germline CDR1 reads LGHDT; CDR2 reads YNNKEL (reference sequence). The CDR3 extends over 13 amino acids. Trimming removed 1 base at V and 7 bases at J, with 8 bases between. CDR3 in amino acids: CASSQGEGQPQHF. CDR3 DNA sequence: TGTGCCAGCAGCCAAGGCGAGGGACAGCCCCAGCATTTT. Supplemented by reference TRBV3-1 and TRBJ1-5, the full variable domain reads DTAVSQTPKYLVTQMGNDKSIKCEQNLGHDTMYWYKQDSKKFLKIMFSYNNKELIINETVPNRFSPKSPDKAHLNLHINSLELGDSAVYFCASSQGEGQPQHFGDGTRLSIL.

In its sample, this clonotype was seen many times. V and J are TRBV15 and TRBJ2-3; 7 bases fit TRBD1. The V gene's germline CDR1 is LNHNV and CDR2 YYDKDF (reference sequence). The CDR3 extends over 16 amino acids. V was pared by 0 bases and J by 4 bases, with 7 bases of the junction left unmatched. The CDR3 here is CATSREQGRGSDTQYF. CDR3 nucleotides: TGTGCCACCAGCAGAGAACAGGGGAGAGGGTCAGATACGCAGTATTTT.

In its sample, this clonotype was seen many times. The V and J genes are TRBV11-3 and TRBJ2-5; 7 nucleotides agree with TRBD1. J gave up 0 bases and V 5 bases, and 3 bases lay outside the gene matches. The CDR3 spans 14 residues. Germline V gives CDR1 SGHNT, CDR2 YENEEA. For the CDR3, the DNA is TGTGCCAGCAGCCTCGGACAGGACCAAGAGACCCAGTACTTC. It specifies CASSLGQDQETQYF. The full variable domain, rest sourced from reference TRBV11-3 and TRBJ2-5, is EAGVVQSPRYKIIEKKQPVAFWCNPISGHNTLYWYLQNLGQGPELLIRYENEEAVDDSQLPKDRFSAERLKGVDSTLKIQPAELGDSAVYLCASSLGQDQETQYFGPGTRLLVL.

This clonotype was picked up many times. The chain uses TRBV10-3 and TRBJ1-5; D ambiguous. The V end was cut by 6 bases, the J end by 1 base, with 10 bases between. Germline lookup yields CDR1 ENHRY and CDR2 SYGVKD. The CDR3 spans 14 residues. Here the CDR3 DNA reads TGTGCCATCAGGGAGGGTCTCAGCAATCAGCCCCAGCATTTT. It specifies CAIREGLSNQPQHF.

The rearrangement uses TRBV30 and TRBJ1-2; D gene unclear. Germline V lookup: CDR1 GTSNPN, CDR2 SVGIG (reference sequence). The CDR3 totals 13 residues. With 0 bases removed from V and 8 bases from J, the gap between germline ends came to 13 bases. CDR3 sequence: CAWSVLGLGGYTF. The CDR3 nucleotides are TGTGCCTGGAGTGTACTAGGATTGGGGGGCTACACCTTC.

As regards this clonotype: One base away lies a much larger clone, so this may be a sequencing read error. The gene calls are TRBV4-2 and TRBJ2-5, with 9 positions matching TRBD2. This CDR3 comprises 15 residues. Germline V CDR1 and CDR2: LGHNA, YNFKEQ. In nucleotides, the CDR3 is TGTACCAGCAGCCAAGATAGCGGGAGCCAAGAGACCCAGTACTTC. Translated: CTSSQDSGSQETQYF.

This clonotype showed up many times. The chain recombines TRBV7-2 with TRBJ2-5, with 12 bases that match TRBD2. Germline V gene data show CDR1 as SGHTA and CDR2 as FQGNSA. This CDR3 spans 20 amino acids. V lost 0 bases, J lost 4 bases, and 15 bases stayed unmatched. In DNA, the CDR3 is TGTGCCAGCAGCTTAGCCCACGACTCGCGACTAGCGGGAGAATCAGAGACCCAGTACTTC. Its protein is CASSLAHDSRLAGESETQYF. The full variable domain, with the rest looked up from reference TRBV7-2 and TRBJ2-5, is GAGVSQSPSNKVTEKGKDVELRCDPISGHTALYWYRQSLGQGLEFLIYFQGNSAPDKSGLPSDRFSAERTGGSVSTLTIQRTQQEDSAVYLCASSLAHDSRLAGESETQYFGPGTRLLVL.

In this sample, this clonotype turned up many times. The chain has TRBV7-8 and TRBJ1-1; the D is unclear. Germline CDR1 and CDR2: SGHVS and FQNEAQ. The CDR3 runs to 12 residues. V dropped 5 bases and J dropped 11 bases, with 15 bases sitting between them. The chain's CDR3 is CASSERRTRAFF. The CDR3 nucleotides are TGTGCCAGCAGCGAAAGACGGACGAGGGCTTTCTTT. The full variable domain, with the rest looked up from reference TRBV7-8 and TRBJ1-1, is GAGVSQSPRYKVAKRGQDVALRCDPISGHVSLFWYQQALGQGPEFLTYFQNEAQLDKSGLPSDRFFAERPEGSVSTLKIQRTQQEDSAVYLCASSERRTRAFFGQGTRLTVV.

In its sample, this clonotype was seen once. Because it lacks the conserved phenylalanine or tryptophan at the end, this CDR3 is likely a read error. The DNA is omitted, as the CDR3 cannot be located on it reliably, and the CDR3 follows TCRdb's listing. The V call is TRBV10-3, the J call TRBJ2-7; the D call in the table, TRBD1, was not verified against the DNA. From its first to its last residue, the CDR3 has 12 amino acids. The germline CDR1 and CDR2 sequences are ENHRY and SYGVKD. This chain's CDR3 is CASSQAKSGGRL.

Ten or more counts support this clonotype. The V call is TRBV7-2, the J call TRBJ1-3; 8 bases line up with TRBD1. J was trimmed by 2 bases and V by 0 bases; bases with no gene match: 3. This CDR3 is 16 amino acids long. Germline values: CDR1 SGHTA, CDR2 FQGNSA. As DNA, the CDR3 is TGTGCCAGCAGCTTAGCCCCGACAGGGGCTGGAAACACCATATATTTT. Translated: CASSLAPTGAGNTIYF.

This clonotype was seen repeatedly, ten times or more. This chain links TRBV4-1 with TRBJ2-5, with 7 nucleotides matching TRBD2. There are 16 residues in the CDR3. Germline trimming cut 4 bases from V and 7 bases from J; bases unmatched to any gene: 15. Looked up from germline, CDR1 is MGHRA and CDR2 is YSYEKL. The chain's CDR3 is CASSRVAGEALGTQYF. Written as DNA, the CDR3 is TGCGCCAGCAGCCGTGTGGCGGGGGAGGCGCTCGGGACCCAGTACTTC.

V is TRBV12-3 or TRBV12-4 and J is TRBJ1-1, with a possible D match to TRBD1 (5 bases). CDR3 size: 15 residues. V gave up 3 bases and J gave up 1 base, with 12 bases separating them. CDR3 coding DNA: TGTGCCAGCAGTTTGACCTCAGGGAGGAACACTGAAGCTTTCTTT. Translated, it gives CASSLTSGRNTEAFF.

This clonotype occurred many times. The rearrangement joins TRBV29-1 to TRBJ2-4, with 8 bases identical to TRBD1. Germline lookup yields CDR1 SQVTM and CDR2 ANQGSEA. The CDR3 is 15 residues long. Trimming removed 0 bases from V and 6 bases from J; junction bases left unmatched: 7. CDR3 DNA: TGCAGCGTTGAAGATCGATCCAGGGGGCCAAACATTCAGTACTTC. This sequence encodes CSVEDRSRGPNIQYF. Supplemented by reference TRBV29-1 and TRBJ2-4, the full variable domain reads SAVISQKPSRDICQRGTSLTIQCQVDSQVTMMFWYRQQPGQSLTLIATANQGSEATYESGFVIDKFPISRPNLTFSTLTVSNMSPEDSSIYLCSVEDRSRGPNIQYFGAGTRLSVL.

The chain uses TRBV10-3 and TRBJ1-5; TRBD1 agrees at 7 bases. CDR1 ENHRY and CDR2 SYGVKD come from the germline V gene. V shed 6 bases, J shed 8 bases, and the junction held 7 bases outside the gene matches. CDR3 length: 13 residues. CDR3 region: CAISGTVFEPQHF. The CDR3 region has the DNA TGTGCCATCAGCGGGACAGTTTTCGAGCCCCAGCATTTT.

This clonotype was seen repeatedly, ten times or more. The J gene is TRBJ1-2, the V gene TRBV10-3, with D hard to call. The CDR3 is made up of 11 amino acids. Between the trimmed V and J ends, which lost 0 bases and 5 bases, there was a span of 1 base. Germline CDR1 reads ENHRY; CDR2 reads SYGVKD. The CDR3 loop reads CAISESYGYTF. The CDR3 DNA reads TGTGCCATCAGTGAGTCGTATGGCTACACCTTC.

In its sample, this clonotype was seen many times. The chain has TRBV20-1 and TRBJ2-2; TRBD2 matches 11 bases. This CDR3 contains 15 residues. With 2 bases clipped from V and 5 bases from J, the junction kept 4 bases outside the gene matches. Germline-derived CDR1 and CDR2 are DFQATT and SNEGSKA (reference sequence). The CDR3, as DNA: TGCAGTGCTAGATTCCTAGCGGGAGGAACCGGGGAGCTGTTTTTT. Encoded protein: CSARFLAGGTGELFF.

This clonotype has at least ten counts. The chain employs TRBV5-1 and TRBJ2-7; tentative D call: TRBD2 (6 bases). Germline lookup yields CDR1 SGHRS and CDR2 YFSETQ. The CDR3 loop spans 13 amino acids. V was shortened by 4 bases and J by 3 bases, with 11 bases between the two germline ends. The CDR3 reads CASSPGLFYEQYF. CDR3 nucleotides: TGCGCCAGCAGCCCGGGACTTTTCTACGAGCAGTACTTC.

There are many counts of this clonotype. V usage is TRBV7-3 and J usage is TRBJ1-1; 12 bases are shared with TRBD1. This CDR3 has 19 amino acids. The V segment lost 1 base and the J segment 2 bases; nucleotides outside the gene matches: 11. In germline, CDR1 is SGHTA, CDR2 FQGTGA. The CDR3: CASSLKRGGQGAKNTEAFF. DNA for the CDR3: TGTGCCAGCAGCTTAAAGCGAGGGGGACAGGGGGCGAAAAACACTGAAGCTTTCTTT.

Of note for this clonotype: A much larger clone lies one base from this, so it may be a read error. The chain carries TRBV9 and TRBJ1-2, with unresolved D. Germline CDR1 and CDR2: SGDLS and YYNGEE. The CDR3 covers 11 residues. The CDR3 coding sequence is TGTGCCAGCAGCGTAGCTATAGACTACGCCTTC. Residues: CASSVAIDYAF.

This clonotype turned up a few times. The rearrangement links TRBV2 to TRBJ2-4; perhaps TRBD1 as D (5 bases). V gave up 10 bases and J gave up 0 bases, with 13 bases separating them. The CDR3 contains 14 residues. Germline CDR1 is SNHLY and CDR2 is FYNNEI. The CDR3 sequence is CATSQGRAKNIQYF. The DNA of the CDR3 is TGTGCCACCTCCCAGGGCCGAGCCAAAAACATTCAGTACTTC.

This clonotype was found many times. J is TRBJ1-6 and V is TRBV6-2 or TRBV6-3; D might be TRBD1 (5 bases). This CDR3 region has 14 residues. The V gene's germline CDR1 is MNHEY and CDR2 SVGEGT. V shed 1 base and J shed 10 bases, with 11 bases lying between them. CDR3 sequence reads: CASSYYQGGSPLHF. The DNA of the CDR3 is TGTGCCAGCAGTTACTACCAGGGCGGATCACCCCTCCACTTT.